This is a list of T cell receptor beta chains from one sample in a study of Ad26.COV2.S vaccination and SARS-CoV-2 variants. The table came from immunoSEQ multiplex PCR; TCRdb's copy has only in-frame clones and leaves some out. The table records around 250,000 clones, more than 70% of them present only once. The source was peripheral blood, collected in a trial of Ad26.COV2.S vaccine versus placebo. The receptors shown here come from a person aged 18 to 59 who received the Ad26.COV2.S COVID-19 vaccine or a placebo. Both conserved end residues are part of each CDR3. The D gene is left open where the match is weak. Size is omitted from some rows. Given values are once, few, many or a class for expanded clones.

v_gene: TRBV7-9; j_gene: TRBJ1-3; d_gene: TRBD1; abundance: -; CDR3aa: CASSRDSGLGNTIYF; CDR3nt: TGTGCCAGCAGCCGGGACAGTGGATTAGGGAACACCATATATTTT
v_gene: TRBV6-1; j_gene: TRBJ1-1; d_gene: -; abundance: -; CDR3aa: CASSEKGKTEAFF; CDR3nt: TGTGCCAGCAGTGAAAAAGGGAAAACTGAAGCTTTCTTT
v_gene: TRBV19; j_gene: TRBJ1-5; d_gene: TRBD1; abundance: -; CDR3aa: CASSLGDRRKYSNQPQHF; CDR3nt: TGTGCCAGTAGTCTTGGGGACAGGAGAAAGTATAGCAATCAGCCCCAGCATTTT
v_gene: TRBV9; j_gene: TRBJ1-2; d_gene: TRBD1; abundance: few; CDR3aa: CASSAFGTGGAGTF; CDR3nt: TGTGCCAGCAGCGCCTTTGGGACAGGGGGCGCAGGAACCTTC
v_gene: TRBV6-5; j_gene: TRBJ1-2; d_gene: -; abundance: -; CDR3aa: CASSYSFGLNYGYTF; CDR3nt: TGTGCCAGCAGTTACTCCTTCGGACTCAACTATGGCTACACCTTC
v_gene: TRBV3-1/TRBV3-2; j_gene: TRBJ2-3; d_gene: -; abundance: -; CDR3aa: CASSPSTSTDTQYF; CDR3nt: TGTGCCAGCAGCCCGAGTACTAGCACAGATACGCAGTATTTT
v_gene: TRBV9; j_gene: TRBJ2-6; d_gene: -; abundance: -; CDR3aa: CASSVRAGSSSGANVLTF; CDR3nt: TGTGCCAGCAGCGTAAGGGCAGGGAGCTCCTCTGGGGCCAACGTCCTGACTTTC
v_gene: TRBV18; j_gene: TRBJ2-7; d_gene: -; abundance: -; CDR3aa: CASSPQPGTSYEQYF; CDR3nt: TGTGCCAGCTCACCCCAACCTGGGACTTCCTACGAGCAGTACTTC
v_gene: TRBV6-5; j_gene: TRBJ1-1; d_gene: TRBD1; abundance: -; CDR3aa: CASNGQGAVAEAFF; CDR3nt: TGTGCCAGCAATGGACAGGGGGCTGTAGCTGAAGCTTTCTTT
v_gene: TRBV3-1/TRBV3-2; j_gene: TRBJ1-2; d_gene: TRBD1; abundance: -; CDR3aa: CASSQSDRAYGYTF; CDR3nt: TGTGCCAGCAGCCAGTCGGACAGGGCGTATGGCTACACCTTC
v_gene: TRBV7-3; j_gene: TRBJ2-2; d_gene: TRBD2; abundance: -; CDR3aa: CASSPSSGGGTGELFF; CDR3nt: TGTGCCAGCAGCCCCTCAAGCGGGGGCGGTACCGGGGAGCTGTTTTTT
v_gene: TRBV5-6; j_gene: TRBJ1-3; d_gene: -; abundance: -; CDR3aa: CASSPKYIGNTIYF; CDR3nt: TGTGCCAGCAGCCCTAAGTATATTGGAAACACCATATATTTT
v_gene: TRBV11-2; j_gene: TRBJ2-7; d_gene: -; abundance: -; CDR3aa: CASSPAPLWGEQYF; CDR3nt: TGTGCCAGCAGCCCAGCGCCCTTATGGGGCGAGCAGTACTTC
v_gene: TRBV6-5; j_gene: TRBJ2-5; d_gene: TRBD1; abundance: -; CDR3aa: CASRYRGSLETQYF; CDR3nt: TGTGCCAGCAGATACAGGGGTAGCCTGGAGACCCAGTACTTC
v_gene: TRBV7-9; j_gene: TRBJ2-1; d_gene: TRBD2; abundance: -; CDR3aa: CASTLRGSSYNEQFF; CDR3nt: TGTGCCAGCACCCTGCGGGGGAGCTCCTACAATGAGCAGTTCTTC
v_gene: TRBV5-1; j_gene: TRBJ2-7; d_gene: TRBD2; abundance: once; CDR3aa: CASSHGTSGIEQYF; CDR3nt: TGCGCCAGCAGCCACGGGACTAGCGGGATCGAGCAGTACTTC
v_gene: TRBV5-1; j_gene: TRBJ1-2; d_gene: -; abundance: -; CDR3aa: CASSINQRNYGYTF; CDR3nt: TGCGCCAGCAGTATAAACCAGCGGAACTATGGCTACACCTTC
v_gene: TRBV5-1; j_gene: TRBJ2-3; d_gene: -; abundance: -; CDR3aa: CASSSGQLPTDTQYF; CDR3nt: TGCGCCAGCAGCTCTGGACAGCTCCCCACAGATACGCAGTATTTT
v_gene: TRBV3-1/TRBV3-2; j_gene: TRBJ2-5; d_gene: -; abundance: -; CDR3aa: CASSQAGRETQYF; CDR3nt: TGTGCCAGCAGCCAAGCGGGGCGAGAGACCCAGTACTTC
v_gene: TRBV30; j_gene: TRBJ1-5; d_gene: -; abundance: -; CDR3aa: CAWSRGVGRIRQPQHF; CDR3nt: TGTGCCTGGAGTCGAGGGGTGGGACGAATCAGGCAGCCCCAGCATTTT
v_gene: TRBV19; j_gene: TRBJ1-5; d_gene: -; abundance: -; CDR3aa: CASSIPAGGNQPQHF; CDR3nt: TGTGCCAGTAGTATCCCGGCAGGGGGCAATCAGCCCCAGCATTTT
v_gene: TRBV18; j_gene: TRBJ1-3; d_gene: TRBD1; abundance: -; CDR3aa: CASSPPNPDRVSGNTIYF; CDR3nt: TGTGCCAGCTCACCACCGAATCCAGACAGGGTCTCTGGAAACACCATATATTTT
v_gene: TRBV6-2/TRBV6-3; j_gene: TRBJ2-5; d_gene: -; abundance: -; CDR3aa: CASSSGNLERRKETQYF; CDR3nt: TGTGCCAGCAGTTCCGGAAATCTAGAGAGGCGTAAAGAGACCCAGTACTTC
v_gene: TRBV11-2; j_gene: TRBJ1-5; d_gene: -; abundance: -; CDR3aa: CASSLDSVRRVSQPQHF; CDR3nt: TGTGCCAGCAGCTTAGATAGTGTCAGGAGGGTGAGTCAGCCCCAGCATTTT
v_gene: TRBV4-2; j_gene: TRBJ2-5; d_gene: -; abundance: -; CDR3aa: CASSQEGQAQETQYF; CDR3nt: TGTGCCAGCAGCCAAGAAGGCCAAGCCCAAGAGACCCAGTACTTC
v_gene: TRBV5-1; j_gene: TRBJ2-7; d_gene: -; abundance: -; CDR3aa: CASSLGRTVYEQYF; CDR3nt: TGCGCCAGCAGCTTGGGGCGGACAGTATACGAGCAGTACTTC
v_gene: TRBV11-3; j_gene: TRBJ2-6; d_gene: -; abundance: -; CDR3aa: CASSGPWGVPNVLTF; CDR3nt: TGTGCCAGCAGCGGTCCGTGGGGTGTCCCCAACGTCCTGACTTTC
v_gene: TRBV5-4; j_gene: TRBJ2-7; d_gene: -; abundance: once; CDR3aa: CASRRRDQEQYF; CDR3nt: TGTGCCAGCAGGCGCCGGGACCAGGAGCAGTACTTC
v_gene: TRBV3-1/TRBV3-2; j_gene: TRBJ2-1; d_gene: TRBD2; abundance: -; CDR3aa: CASSQLAGGPYNEQFF; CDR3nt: TGTGCCAGCAGCCAACTAGCGGGAGGGCCGTACAATGAGCAGTTCTTC
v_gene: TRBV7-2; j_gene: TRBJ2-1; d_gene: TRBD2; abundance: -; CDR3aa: CASSFRLAGNNEQFF; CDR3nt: TGTGCCAGCAGCTTCAGACTAGCGGGGAACAATGAGCAGTTCTTC
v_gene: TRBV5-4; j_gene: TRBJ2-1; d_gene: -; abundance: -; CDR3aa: CASSFGVGAYSYNEQFF; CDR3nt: TGTGCCAGCAGCTTCGGGGTGGGGGCGTACTCCTACAATGAGCAGTTCTTC
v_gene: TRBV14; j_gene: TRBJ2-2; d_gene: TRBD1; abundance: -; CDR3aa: CASSRGQGRTGELFF; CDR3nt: TGTGCCAGCAGCCGAGGACAGGGGAGAACCGGGGAGCTGTTTTTT
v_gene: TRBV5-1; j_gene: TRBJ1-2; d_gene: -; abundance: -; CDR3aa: CASSFEGVGYGYTF; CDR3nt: TGCGCCAGCAGCTTTGAGGGTGTTGGCTATGGCTACACCTTC
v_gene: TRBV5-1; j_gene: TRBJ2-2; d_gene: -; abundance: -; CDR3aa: CASSSVGRRTGELFF; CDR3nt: TGCGCCAGCAGCTCCGTGGGCCGAAGGACCGGGGAGCTGTTTTTT
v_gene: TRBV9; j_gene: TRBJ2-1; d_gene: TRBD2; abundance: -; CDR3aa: CASSVATASGRNNEQFF; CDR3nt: TGTGCCAGCAGCGTAGCTACCGCTAGCGGGAGGAACAATGAGCAGTTCTTC
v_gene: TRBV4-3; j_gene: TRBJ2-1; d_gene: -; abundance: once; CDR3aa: CASSQDQPAYNEQFF; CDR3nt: TGCGCCAGCAGCCAAGATCAGCCTGCCTACAATGAGCAGTTCTTC
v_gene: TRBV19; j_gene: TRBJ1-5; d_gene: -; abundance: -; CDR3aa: CASSIVGGVGQPQHF; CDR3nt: TGTGCCAGTAGTATAGTGGGGGGGGTCGGTCAGCCCCAGCATTTT
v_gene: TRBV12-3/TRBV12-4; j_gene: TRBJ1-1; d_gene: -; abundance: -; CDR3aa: CASSPRLNTEAFF; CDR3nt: TGTGCCAGCAGCCCCCGTTTGAACACTGAAGCTTTCTTT
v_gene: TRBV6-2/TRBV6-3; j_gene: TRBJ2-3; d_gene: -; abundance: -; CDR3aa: CASSSQGAQTLTQYF; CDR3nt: TGTGCCAGCAGTTCACAGGGTGCCCAAACACTTACGCAGTATTTT